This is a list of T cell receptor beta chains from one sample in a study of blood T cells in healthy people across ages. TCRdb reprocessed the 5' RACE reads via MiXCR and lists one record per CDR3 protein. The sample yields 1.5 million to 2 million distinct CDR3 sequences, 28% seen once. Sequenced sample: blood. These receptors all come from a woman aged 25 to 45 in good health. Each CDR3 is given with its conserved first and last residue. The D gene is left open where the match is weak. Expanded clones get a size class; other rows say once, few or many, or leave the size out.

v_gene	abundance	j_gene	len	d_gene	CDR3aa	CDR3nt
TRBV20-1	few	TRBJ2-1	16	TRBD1	CSASFRAGTGLHEQFF	TGCAGTGCTAGTTTCAGAGCCGGGACAGGGCTTCATGAGCAGTTCTTC
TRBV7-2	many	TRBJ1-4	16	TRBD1	CASSQFPGQSNEKLFF	TGTGCCAGCAGCCAATTTCCGGGACAGTCTAATGAAAAACTGTTTTTT
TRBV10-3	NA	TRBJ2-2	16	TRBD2	CAISVTSGRADGELFF	TGTGCCATCAGTGTGACTAGCGGGAGGGCCGACGGGGAGCTGTTTTTT
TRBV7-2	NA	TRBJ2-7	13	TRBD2	CASSVTSGSEQYF	TGTGCCAGCTCCGTGACTAGCGGGAGCGAGCAGTACTTC
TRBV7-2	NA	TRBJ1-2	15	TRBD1	CASSVDRESGYGYTF	TGTGCCAGCAGCGTTGACAGGGAGTCAGGGTACGGCTACACCTTC
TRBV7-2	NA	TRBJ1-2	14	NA	CASRHQSGNYGYTF	TGTGCCAGCAGACACCAATCGGGAAACTATGGCTACACCTTC
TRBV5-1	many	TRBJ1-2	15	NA	CASSDRTGGIYGYTF	TGCGCCAGCAGCGATAGGACGGGAGGAATTTATGGCTACACCTTC
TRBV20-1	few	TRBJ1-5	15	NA	CSARGSRALNQPQHF	TGCAGTGCTAGAGGGAGCAGGGCGCTCAATCAGCCCCAGCATTTT
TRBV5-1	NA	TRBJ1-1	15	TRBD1	CASSSQGAGDTEAFF	TGCGCCAGCAGCTCACAGGGGGCAGGAGACACTGAAGCTTTCTTT
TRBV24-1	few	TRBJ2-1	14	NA	CATSDLPGYNEQFF	TGTGCCACCAGTGATTTGCCAGGGTACAATGAGCAGTTCTTC
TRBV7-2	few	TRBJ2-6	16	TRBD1	CASSPRTGTGANVLTF	TGTGCCAGCAGCCCGCGGACAGGGACCGGGGCCAACGTCCTGACTTTC
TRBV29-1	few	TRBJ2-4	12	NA	CSVEPRHNEQYF	TGCAGCGTTGAACCTAGGCACAATGAGCAGTACTTC
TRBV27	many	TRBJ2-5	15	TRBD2	CASSKAGGISETQYF	TGTGCCAGCAGTAAAGCGGGGGGGATATCAGAGACCCAGTACTTC
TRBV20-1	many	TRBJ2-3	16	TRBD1	CSARDPGQTSTDTQYF	TGCAGTGCTAGAGATCCGGGACAGACTAGCACAGATACGCAGTATTTT
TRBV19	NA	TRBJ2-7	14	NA	CASSTSTAPYEQYF	TGTGCCAGTAGTACCTCAACAGCTCCCTACGAGCAGTACTTC
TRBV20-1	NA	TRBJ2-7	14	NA	CSAQHTDWSYEQYF	TGCAGTGCTCAGCATACAGACTGGTCCTACGAGCAGTACTTC
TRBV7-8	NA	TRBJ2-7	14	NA	CTSSSWDQGYEQYF	TGTACCAGCAGTTCTTGGGATCAAGGCTACGAGCAGTACTTC
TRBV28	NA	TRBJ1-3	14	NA	CASTGQHSGNTIYF	TGTGCCAGCACCGGACAGCACTCTGGAAACACCATATATTTT
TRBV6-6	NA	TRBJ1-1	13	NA	CASSTTETVEAFF	TGTGCCAGCAGTACGACAGAAACAGTCGAAGCTTTCTTT
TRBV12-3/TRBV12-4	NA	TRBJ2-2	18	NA	CASSFVLSTAANTGELFF	TGTGCCAGCAGTTTTGTGCTGTCGACAGCCGCGAACACCGGGGAGCTGTTTTTT
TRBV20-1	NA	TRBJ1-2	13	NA	CSARPDGRYGYTF	TGCAGTGCTCGACCGGACGGGAGGTATGGCTACACCTTC
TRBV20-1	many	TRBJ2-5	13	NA	CSAVEAAGETQYF	TGCAGTGCTGTAGAGGCGGCTGGTGAGACCCAGTACTTC
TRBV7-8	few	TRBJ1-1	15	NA	CASSLGGVIGTEAFF	TGTGCCAGCAGCCTCGGAGGGGTAATCGGCACTGAAGCTTTCTTT
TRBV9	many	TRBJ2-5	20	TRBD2	CASSVAPVTSGGRYQETQYF	TGTGCCAGCAGCGTAGCTCCCGTAACTAGCGGGGGGCGGTACCAAGAGACCCAGTACTTC
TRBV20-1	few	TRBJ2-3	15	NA	CSAEVRGESTDTQYF	TGCAGTGCCGAGGTCAGGGGGGAAAGCACAGATACGCAGTATTTT
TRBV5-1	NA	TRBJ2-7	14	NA	CASSSKDGPYEHYF	TGCGCCAGCAGCTCGAAAGACGGTCCCTACGAGCACTACTTC
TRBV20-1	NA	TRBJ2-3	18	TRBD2	CSASYPEGLAPSTDTQYF	TGCAGTGCTAGCTACCCCGAAGGACTAGCGCCTAGCACAGATACGCAGTATTTT
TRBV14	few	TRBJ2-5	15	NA	CASSQDGGLQETQYF	TGTGCCAGCAGCCAAGATGGGGGACTCCAAGAGACCCAGTACTTC
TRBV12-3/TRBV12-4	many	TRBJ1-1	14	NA	CASSLRGSNTEAFF	TGTGCCAGCAGCTTGAGAGGGTCCAACACCGAAGCTTTCTTT
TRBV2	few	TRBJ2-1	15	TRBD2	CASRRTSGNNNEQFF	TGTGCCAGCAGGAGGACTAGCGGGAATAACAATGAGCAGTTCTTC
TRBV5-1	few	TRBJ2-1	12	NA	CASRDTGGEQFF	TGCGCCAGCAGGGACACAGGCGGTGAGCAGTTCTTC
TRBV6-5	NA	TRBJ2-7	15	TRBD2	CASSYPREGRYEQYF	TGTGCCAGCAGTTACCCGAGGGAGGGGAGGTACGAGCAGTACTTC
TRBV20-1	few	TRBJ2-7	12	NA	CSASPIYNEQYF	TGCAGTGCTAGCCCCATTTACAATGAGCAGTACTTC
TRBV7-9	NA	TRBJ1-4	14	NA	CAAGAGTGNEKLFF	TGTGCCGCTGGGGCGGGAACGGGAAATGAAAAACTGTTTTTT